The present entry profiles one T cell receptor (beta chain) with its context. This clonotype was recorded a few times. Its antigen is currently not known. Nothing much larger sits one base from this clone, and base qualities are not available. The germline V gene gives CDR1 as SGHTA and CDR2 as FQGNSA. The CDR3 has 16 amino acids, counting the end cysteine and phenylalanine. Only the CDR3 portion is preserved as DNA: 48 bases, with reading frame beginning at the first base. Deletion took 6 bases off V and 3 bases off J, with a span of 21 bases between the germline ends. TCRdb shows the sequencer as Illumina NovaSeq 6000. TCRalpha and TCRbeta cDNA libraries were built by 5'RACE with constant-segment primers, adding sample barcodes and unique molecular identifiers. Trizol reagent was used to extract RNA from every sample. Library amplification was performed in two PCR steps, and a second sample barcode and Illumina TruSeq adapters were introduced in the second step. Sequencing of the libraries was done on an Illumina NovaSeq, producing 2 x 150 bp paired-end reads. In the source study's methods: Reads were demultiplexed and collapsed into UMI-guided consensus sequences with migec v1.2.7. Using mixcr v2.1.11, UMI consensuses were aligned to TRA and TRB V and J templates and then assembled into clonotypes. Clonotypes were classified as expanded or contracted when called significant by both edgeR and NoisET, with noise models trained on biological replicates. edgeR calls used a false discovery rate-adjusted p below 0.01 and a log2 fold-change threshold of 1. As an exploratory analysis of dynamics, PCA with hierarchical clustering was applied to max-normalized trajectories of the 1000 most abundant clonotypes. The CD4 or CD8 phenotype of responding clones was assigned using the separately sequenced CD4+ and CD8+ repertoires. The public sequencing data were trimmed at Q25 with fastp and processed into clonotypes with MiXCR by TCRdb, which kept only in-frame beta chains. Rows with one shared CDR3 protein collapse into an entry with the most common genes and DNA. These V and J calls originate from TCRdb's pipeline instead of the authors' own analysis. The sample profile shows around 210,000 distinct CDR3 sequences; over 9% of them were found once. Roughly 4% of the sample belongs to the ten largest clones.

The data were taken from a study of T-cell memory formation after mild COVID-19 (dated by TCRdb to 2020 to 2022). At the level of the whole study: TCR sequence clusters from the two donors were largely donor specific. In a couple of donors, T-cell clones that expanded and contracted after mild COVID-19 were followed by sequencing TCRalpha and TCRbeta repertoires longitudinally. Two young, previously healthy adult volunteers, one female and one male, were included in the cohort.

PBMCs were isolated by Ficoll-Paque density gradient centrifugation. The investigation overall reported the following: Only a couple of mild cases were covered by the study, and larger cohorts that include severe cases with pre-infection samples were considered necessary. Contracting CD4+ clones were found mainly in CM and EM memory subsets, while CD8+ clones were enriched in EMRA. Whether the second-wave clones peaking on day 37 were SARS-CoV-2 specific was not confirmed. The detection of some responding clones in pre-infection memory suggests that pre-existing cross-reactive memory T cells joined the SARS-CoV-2 response. Clones that contracted from day 15 to 85 showed balanced CD4/CD8 phenotypes, whereas a second wave of clones that expanded from day 15 to 37 leaned towards CD4+.

The receptor was derived from a man between 18 and 29 years old who had mild COVID-19 (a few samples of this study predate the infection). The sample titles of this study are shuffled in the database, so cell type and time point are left out; the donor was told from shared clones. The chain is assembled from TRBV7-2 and TRBJ2-7; the D region possibly corresponds to TRBD1 (7 bases align). The source material was PBMCs or a T cell subset sorted from them (not recorded which). The CDR3 reads as follows: CASSPGAGQRFYEQYF. DNA sequence: TGTGCCAGCAGTCCAGGGGCGGGACAGAGATTCTACGAGCAGTACTTC.